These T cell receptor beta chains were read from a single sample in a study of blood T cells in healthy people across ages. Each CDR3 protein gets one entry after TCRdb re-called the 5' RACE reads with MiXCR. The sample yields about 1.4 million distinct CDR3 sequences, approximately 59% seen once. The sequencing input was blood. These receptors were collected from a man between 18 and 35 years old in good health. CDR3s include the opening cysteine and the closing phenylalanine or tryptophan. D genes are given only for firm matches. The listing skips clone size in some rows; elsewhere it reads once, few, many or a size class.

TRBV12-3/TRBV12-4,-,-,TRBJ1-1,TGTGCCAGCAGTTTAAGGGACGGGGGCACTGAAGCTTTCTTT,CASSLRDGGTEAFF
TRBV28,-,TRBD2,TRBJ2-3,TGTGCCAGCAGACCTCCTGGACTAGCGGGAGATACGCAGTATTTT,CASRPPGLAGDTQYF
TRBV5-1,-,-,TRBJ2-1,TGCGCCAGCAGCCCTTCGGGAGCTAACAATGAGCAGTTCTTC,CASSPSGANNEQFF
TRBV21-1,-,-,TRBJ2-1,TGTGCCAGCAGCAAAGAACGGCAGCAGAATGAGCAGTTCTTC,CASSKERQQNEQFF
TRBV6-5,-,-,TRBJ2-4,TGTGCCAGCAGTTTGAATATCGGTCCGGTAGCCAAAAACATTCAGTACTTC,CASSLNIGPVAKNIQYF
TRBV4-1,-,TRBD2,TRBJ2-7,TGCGCCAGCAGCCAAGCGGTGGGAGGGCCTTTGTACGAGCAGTACTTC,CASSQAVGGPLYEQYF
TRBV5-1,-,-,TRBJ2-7,TGCGCCAGCAGCTTGGAGGAGGGGGAACGGTACGAGCAGTACTTC,CASSLEEGERYEQYF
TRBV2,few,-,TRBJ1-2,TGTGCCAGCAGTGAAGGACAGTATGGGGGCTACACCTTC,CASSEGQYGGYTF
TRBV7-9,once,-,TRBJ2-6,TGTGCCTCGACCAACAGTAGCTCTGGGGCCAACGTCCTGACTTTC,CASTNSSSGANVLTF
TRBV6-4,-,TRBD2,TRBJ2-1,TGTGCCAGCAGTATAGCGGGAGGCGCCAATGAGCAGTTCTTC,CASSIAGGANEQFF